Below are 24 T cell receptor beta chains sequenced from a single sample in a study of lymphopenia after photon versus proton radiotherapy. Assay: immunoSEQ multiplex PCR; the TCRdb copy retains only in-frame clones and omits some. Counted here are 15,000 to 20,000 clones, over 75% occurring once; the ten biggest clones make up around 10%. The specimen was peripheral blood, collected from a patient treated with proton-based radiotherapy. The source is a man aged 65 to 79 with pancreatic cancer.

The chain joins TRBV7-9 to TRBJ2-3; tentatively, D is TRBD2 (6 bases). V lost 1 base to trimming and J lost 9 bases, with 14 bases between them. The CDR3 length is 14 residues. Germline lookup yields CDR1 SEHNR and CDR2 FQNEAQ (reference sequence). CDR3 in amino acids: CASSLGDSRGTQYF. The CDR3 region has the DNA TGTGCCAGCAGCTTAGGGGACTCGCGCGGGACGCAGTATTTT.

The rearrangement uses TRBV5-5 and TRBJ1-3, with D maybe TRBD1 (6 bases). The CDR3 runs 16 residues. Germline CDR1 and CDR2: SGHKS and YYEKEE (reference sequence). Trimming took off 4 bases at V and 4 bases at J, with 18 bases between the two ends. The CDR3 DNA reads TGTGCCAGCAGCCCACCGGGGGGCAGATCGGGAAACACCATATATTTT. Amino acids: CASSPPGGRSGNTIYF.

This chain connects TRBV30 to TRBJ2-3, with TRBD1 identical over 9 bases. Trimming took 1 base from V and 6 from J; bases not matched to a gene: 5. Germline CDR1 is GTSNPN and CDR2 is SVGIG (reference sequence). The CDR3 totals 14 residues. This CDR3 is CAWSDGQGRDTQYF. DNA for the CDR3: TGTGCCTGGAGTGACGGACAGGGGAGGGATACGCAGTATTTT.

This clone came up a few times. The chain couples TRBV6-1 to TRBJ1-4, with a tentative D call TRBD1 (5 bases). Trimming shortened V by 5 bases and J by 3 bases, and 13 bases separated the two germline ends. The CDR3 extends over 15 amino acids. Per the germline V gene, CDR1 is MNHNS and CDR2 is SASEGT. CDR3 coding DNA: TGTGCCAGCAGTTCAATGGGGGAGTCTAATGAAAAACTGTTTTTT. Translating gives CASSSMGESNEKLFF.

This rearrangement joins TRBV6-6 to TRBJ2-7; TRBD2 might be the D (5 bases). The V and J ends lost 0 bases and 3 bases respectively, with 12 bases between them. The CDR3 extends over 15 amino acids. Germline CDR1 MNHNY, CDR2 SVGAGI (reference sequence). The CDR3 loop reads CASSYSRAFNYEQYF. DNA of the CDR3: TGTGCCAGCAGTTACTCGAGGGCCTTCAACTACGAGCAGTACTTC.

The gene calls are TRBV18 and TRBJ1-1, with TRBD1 as a possible D gene (5 bases). The CDR3 loop spans 12 amino acids. CDR1 is KGHSH, CDR2 LQKENI, per germline. The ends were cut back, 5 bases at V and 3 bases at J, with 7 bases in the middle. The CDR3 DNA reads TGTGCCAGCTCATTGGGGGACACTGAAGCTTTCTTT. It codes for CASSLGDTEAFF.

In this sample, this clone turned up a few times. The chain combines TRBV2 with TRBJ1-3; D unclear. Germline V gene sequence: CDR1 SNHLY, CDR2 FYNNEI. The CDR3 spans 14 residues. Deletions cut 7 bases from V and 1 base from J, with 11 bases between. CDR3: CASKGRESGNTIYF. The CDR3 DNA reads TGTGCCAGCAAAGGGAGGGAATCTGGAAACACCATATATTTT.

This chain uses TRBV6-5 with TRBJ1-2; 7 bases match TRBD1. With 2 bases clipped from V and 8 bases from J, the junction kept 8 bases outside the gene matches. Germline loops: CDR1 MNHEY, CDR2 SVGAGI. There are 14 residues in the CDR3. CDR3 sequence: CASSYSPTGWGYTF. The CDR3 DNA reads TGTGCCAGCAGTTACAGTCCGACAGGGTGGGGCTACACCTTC.

This sequence joins TRBV10-3 and TRBJ2-1, with 10 bases matching TRBD2. J gave up 7 bases and V 4 bases, and 22 bases lay outside the gene matches. The germline V gene has CDR1 ENHRY and CDR2 SYGVKD. The CDR3 extends over 20 amino acids. The CDR3 DNA is TGTGCCATCAGTGCTCAAAAACGGGCTAGCGGGAGAACGGCGAGAAATGAGCAGTTCTTC. Protein sequence: CAISAQKRASGRTARNEQFF.

J is TRBJ2-3 and V is TRBV19; 8 nucleotides match TRBD1. Germline lookup yields CDR1 LNHDA and CDR2 SQIVND (reference sequence). The CDR3 has 15 amino acids. The J segment lost 2 bases and the V segment lost 6 bases, leaving 7 bases of the junction unmatched. The CDR3 nucleotides read TGTGCCAGTAGCATGACAGGGGATAACACAGATACGCAGTATTTT. As protein: CASSMTGDNTDTQYF.

The chain carries TRBV5-8 and TRBJ1-3; 9 bases map to TRBD1. CDR1 SGHTS and CDR2 YDEGEE come from the germline V gene. The J segment lost 4 bases and the V segment lost 3 bases, leaving 5 bases of the junction unmatched. CDR3 length equals 15 residues. The CDR3 coding sequence is TGTGCCAGCAGCTCCCGGACAGGGGTCGGAAACACCATATATTTT. Amino acid sequence: CASSSRTGVGNTIYF.

The gene calls are TRBV14 and TRBJ1-1; D is possibly TRBD1 (6 bases). The CDR3 contains 13 residues. CDR1 is SGHDN and CDR2 is FVKESK in the germline V gene. Trimming cost V 4 bases and J 5 bases, with 11 bases left between them. CDR3 DNA sequence: TGTGCCAGCAGCCCCATCAGGGGAACTGAAGCTTTCTTT. Its translation is CASSPIRGTEAFF.

J is TRBJ2-1 and V is TRBV5-4; 9 bases map to TRBD1. CDR3 length: 15 residues. CDR1 and CDR2 from the germline V gene are SGHNT and YYREEE (reference sequence). V dropped 4 bases and J dropped 15; count of bases not matched to a gene: 17. CDR3: CASSEQGAYQDVRFF. DNA of the CDR3: TGTGCCAGCAGCGAACAGGGGGCGTACCAAGATGTTCGGTTCTTC.

This sequence joins TRBV29-1 and TRBJ1-1; D is ambiguous. Per the germline V gene, CDR1 is SQVTM and CDR2 is ANQGSEA. The ends were cut back, 4 bases at V and 7 bases at J, with 7 bases in the middle. The length of the CDR3 is 10 residues. This CDR3 is CSVAGNEAFF. For the CDR3, the DNA is TGCAGCGTTGCCGGGAATGAAGCTTTCTTT.

V is TRBV18 and J is TRBJ2-3; D is possibly TRBD1 (6 bases). The CDR3 runs to 17 residues. Germline CDR1 and CDR2: KGHSH and LQKENI. Trimming stripped 6 bases from V and 2 bases from J, with 21 bases between. The CDR3 region has the DNA TGTGCCAGCTCTAACAGGGCTTGGGGTCTAGACACAGATACGCAGTATTTT. It encodes CASSNRAWGLDTDTQYF.

The V call is TRBV7-2, the J call TRBJ1-6; 7 bases map to TRBD1. The CDR3 is 15 residues long. Germline values: CDR1 SGHTA, CDR2 FQGNSA. After removal of 1 base from V and 6 bases from J, the junction contained 3 bases not matched to a gene. CDR3 DNA: TGTGCCAGCAGCTTAGAGGCAGGGGGTAATTCACCCCTCCACTTT. Protein: CASSLEAGGNSPLHF.

This sequence joins TRBV2 and TRBJ2-2; D remains unclear. The CDR3 is made up of 14 amino acids. Germline assignment: CDR1 SNHLY and CDR2 FYNNEI. V lost 4 bases and J 0 bases, leaving 6 bases between the germline ends. CDR3 nucleotides: TGTGCCAGCAGTGGCCGTTCGAACACCGGGGAGCTGTTTTTT. Translation: CASSGRSNTGELFF. Drawing the rest from reference TRBV2 and TRBJ2-2, the complete variable domain is EPEVTQTPSHQVTQMGQEVILRCVPISNHLYFYWYRQILGQKVEFLVSFYNNEISEKSEIFDDQFSVERPDGSNFTLKIRSTKLEDSAMYFCASSGRSNTGELFFGEGSRLTVL.

V usage is TRBV7-9 and J usage is TRBJ2-1, with 8 bases fitting TRBD2. CDR1 and CDR2 (germline): SEHNR, FQNEAQ (reference sequence). V shed 5 bases, J shed 7 bases, and the junction held 4 bases outside the gene matches. CDR3 size: 13 residues. CDR3 in amino acids: CASSPSGSNEQFF. The CDR3 DNA reads as TGTGCCAGCAGCCCCAGCGGGAGTAATGAGCAGTTCTTC.

This clone was seen just once. V usage is TRBV6-5 and J usage is TRBJ2-5; either TRBD1 or TRBD2 may supply D (5 bases each). V lost 6 bases and J lost 2, with 13 bases in between. The CDR3 spans 14 residues. The V gene's germline CDR1 is MNHEY and CDR2 SVGAGI. Written as DNA, the CDR3 is TGTGCCAGCAGATCTGGGGGAAGTCAAGAGACCCAGTACTTC. Its protein product is CASRSGGSQETQYF.

This chain links TRBV11-2 with TRBJ2-7; D is possibly TRBD1 or TRBD2 (6 bases each). Per the germline V gene, CDR1 is SGHAT and CDR2 is FQNNGV. The CDR3 loop spans 15 amino acids. Trimming pared 1 base from V and 3 bases from J, leaving 13 bases between. The CDR3 is CASSLVPGADYEQYF. The CDR3 DNA reads as TGTGCCAGCAGCTTAGTCCCGGGGGCGGACTACGAGCAGTACTTC.

Details on this clone: A read error may account for a junction end that differs from germline. J is TRBJ2-2 and V is TRBV2, with 13 bases matching TRBD2. The CDR3 length is 17 residues. The germline CDR1 and CDR2 sequences are SNHLY and FYNNEI. CDR3 sequence: CASSEDRTSGGFGELFF. DNA of the CDR3: TGTGCCAGCAGCGAAGATCGGACTAGCGGGGGATTCGGGGAGCTGTTTTTT.

This chain connects TRBV5-1 to TRBJ2-5; D is possibly TRBD1 (6 bases). The CDR3 runs to 15 residues. V was trimmed by 6 bases and J by 4 bases, leaving 19 bases between them. Germline values: CDR1 SGHRS, CDR2 YFSETQ. Here the CDR3 DNA reads TGCGCCAGCAAACCCCGGCAGGGGCGCTTAGAGACCCAGTACTTC. This gives the protein CASKPRQGRLETQYF.

V usage is TRBV2 and J usage is TRBJ2-4; no reliable D call. This CDR3 spans 12 amino acids. The V gene lost 6 bases and the J gene lost 8 bases, with 11 bases spanning the gap. Germline CDR1 reads SNHLY; CDR2 reads FYNNEI. The DNA for the CDR3 is TGTGCCAGCAGAGCCGACCCCGACATTCAGTACTTC. Its protein is CASRADPDIQYF. The full variable domain, rest sourced from reference TRBV2 and TRBJ2-4, is EPEVTQTPSHQVTQMGQEVILRCVPISNHLYFYWYRQILGQKVEFLVSFYNNEISEKSEIFDDQFSVERPDGSNFTLKIRSTKLEDSAMYFCASRADPDIQYFGAGTRLSVL.

V and J are TRBV10-3 and TRBJ2-5; D gene unclear. V was trimmed by 6 bases and J by 3 bases, leaving 11 bases between them. The CDR3 extends over 13 amino acids. Per the germline V gene, CDR1 is ENHRY and CDR2 is SYGVKD. The CDR3 nucleotides read TGTGCCATCAGGGCGGCGGAAGAAGAGACCCAGTACTTC. It codes for CAIRAAEEETQYF.